One sample yielded the 15 T cell receptor beta chains listed below, sequenced in a study of cytomegalovirus exposure and HLA in healthy donors. PCR used 60 Vbeta primers and 13 Jbeta primers. Produced via immunoSEQ multiplex PCR; TCRdb's table is partial and in-frame only. The profile covers roughly 100,000 clones, with 60% to 80% appearing a single time and 3% to 3.5% taken by the ten largest. Sequencing was done on a sample of PBMCs. The receptors were sampled from a young man in good health and CMV-seronegative.

This rearrangement joins TRBV9 to TRBJ1-5, with D perhaps TRBD1 (6 bases). V was pared by 4 bases and J by 6 bases, with 14 bases between. Germline CDR1 reads SGDLS; CDR2 reads YYNGEE. The length of the CDR3 is 14 residues. DNA of the CDR3: TGTGCCAGCAGCTCCCGGGAAGGGGGTCAGCCCCAGCATTTT. Protein: CASSSREGGQPQHF.

With respect to this clone: Other DNA sequences in this specimen translate into the identical CDR3. DNA for the CDR3: TGTGCCAGCAGTTTATTGGCGGGGGGGTCCTACGAGCAGTACTTC. This sequence encodes CASSLLAGGSYEQYF. The rearrangement links TRBV28 to TRBJ2-7, with 9 nucleotides matching TRBD2. The CDR3 is 15 amino acids. The V segment lost 1 base and the J segment 1 base; nucleotides outside the gene matches: 2. CDR1 MDHEN and CDR2 SYDVKM come from the germline V gene.

The gene calls are TRBV7-2 and TRBJ2-1, with 9 bases that match TRBD1. The CDR3 spans 16 residues. V dropped 1 base and J dropped 4; count of bases not matched to a gene: 5. CDR1 is SGHTA, CDR2 FQGNSA, per germline. The CDR3 DNA reads as TGTGCCAGCAGCTTAGGGGGGACAGGGAATTACAATGAGCAGTTCTTC. This gives the protein CASSLGGTGNYNEQFF. Full variable domain (remainder filled in from reference TRBV7-2 and TRBJ2-1): GAGVSQSPSNKVTEKGKDVELRCDPISGHTALYWYRQSLGQGLEFLIYFQGNSAPDKSGLPSDRFSAERTGGSVSTLTIQRTQQEDSAVYLCASSLGGTGNYNEQFFGPGTRLTVL.

This clone was found once. This sequence joins TRBV11-3 and TRBJ1-2, with D perhaps TRBD1 (6 bases). V was clipped by 1 base and J by 6 bases, with 9 bases between them. The CDR3 consists of 13 residues. The germline CDR1 and CDR2 sequences are SGHNT and YENEEA. CDR3: CASSLGRGDGYTF. CDR3 coding DNA: TGTGCCAGCAGCTTAGGCAGGGGAGATGGCTACACCTTC.

This clone was counted once. Relative to the germline gene, one junction end is altered; a read error may explain this. This chain uses TRBV20-1 with TRBJ2-5, with D hard to call. The J call is in doubt because the DNA end fits TRBJ2-7 better. The CDR3 spans 10 residues. Germline CDR1 DFQATT, CDR2 SNEGSKA (reference sequence). This CDR3 is CSAGDYEQYF. The CDR3 bases are TGCAGTGCTGGAGACTACGAGCAGTACTTC.

This clone was observed a few times. This chain connects TRBV27 to TRBJ2-7, with no clear D. The CDR3 consists of 14 residues. The ends were cut back, 0 bases at V and 0 bases at J, with 6 bases in the middle. Germline assignment: CDR1 MNHEY and CDR2 SMNVEV (reference sequence). The CDR3 coding sequence is TGTGCCAGCAGTTTATCCCTTCTCTCCTACGAGCAGTACTTC. Protein: CASSLSLLSYEQYF.

The J gene is TRBJ2-1, the V gene TRBV18; D might be TRBD1 (6 bases). Germline loops: CDR1 KGHSH, CDR2 LQKENI. With 6 bases removed from V and 1 base from J, the gap between germline ends came to 19 bases. The CDR3 has 17 amino acids. The CDR3, as DNA: TGTGCCAGCTCCCCCTTAGTACAGGGCTTATCCTACAATGAGCAGTTCTTC. Amino acid sequence: CASSPLVQGLSYNEQFF. The full variable domain, rest sourced from reference TRBV18 and TRBJ2-1, is NAGVMQNPRHLVRRRGQEARLRCSPMKGHSHVYWYRQLPEEGLKFMVYLQKENIIDESGMPKERFSAEFPKEGPSILRIQQVVRGDSAAYFCASSPLVQGLSYNEQFFGPGTRLTVL.

This chain links TRBV6-1 with TRBJ1-1; D uncertain. With 1 base removed from V and 11 bases from J, the gap between germline ends came to 20 bases. The CDR3 is 15 amino acids. Germline CDR1 and CDR2: MNHNS and SASEGT. The CDR3 protein is CASSEVRRIPESAFF. CDR3 DNA sequence: TGTGCCAGCAGTGAAGTTCGGCGGATCCCCGAGAGCGCTTTCTTT.

The genes are TRBV7-9 and TRBJ2-5; maybe TRBD1 (6 bases). Trimming cost V 4 bases and J 2 bases, with 11 bases left between them. This CDR3 is 14 amino acids long. In germline, CDR1 is SEHNR, CDR2 FQNEAQ (reference sequence). The CDR3 DNA follows: TGTGCCAGCAGCTCCATGGGGGCACAAGAGACCCAGTACTTC. This gives the protein CASSSMGAQETQYF.

The chain recombines TRBV7-3 with TRBJ2-1; no firm D call. V was clipped by 5 bases and J by 4 bases, with 12 bases between them. This CDR3 is built from 14 residues. Germline V gene data show CDR1 as SGHTA and CDR2 as FQGTGA. The CDR3 reads CASSADPIYNEQFF. In DNA form, the CDR3 reads TGTGCCAGCAGCGCGGATCCCATTTACAATGAGCAGTTCTTC. Based on the CDR3 plus reference TRBV7-3 and TRBJ2-1, the full variable domain is GAGVSQTPSNKVTEKGKYVELRCDPISGHTALYWYRQSLGQGPEFLIYFQGTGAADDSGLPNDRFFAVRPEGSVSTLKIQRTERGDSAVYLCASSADPIYNEQFFGPGTRLTVL.

The table lists this clone with a count of one. The chain is built from TRBV5-4 and TRBJ2-5; 9 bases fit TRBD1. Per germline, CDR1 SGHNT and CDR2 YYREEE (reference sequence). The CDR3 contains 15 residues. After removal of 0 bases from V and 4 bases from J, the junction contained 4 bases not matched to a gene. The CDR3 DNA sequence: TGTGCCAGCAGCTTGGAGGGACAGGGAGGAGAGACCCAGTACTTC. The encoded protein is CASSLEGQGGETQYF.

This chain links TRBV29-1 with TRBJ1-5; D possibly corresponds to TRBD1 (6 bases). Per the germline V gene, CDR1 is SQVTM and CDR2 is ANQGSEA. V dropped 5 bases and J dropped 7 bases, with 12 bases sitting between them. This CDR3 is built from 12 residues. The CDR3 here is CSVIQGQQPQHF. DNA for the CDR3: TGCAGCGTTATACAGGGCCAACAGCCCCAGCATTTT.

This clone was detected only a few times. The chain combines TRBV11-1 with TRBJ2-2; D not resolved. V lost 2 bases and J 3 bases, leaving 7 bases between the germline ends. The germline V gene encodes CDR1 SGHAT and CDR2 FQDESV (reference sequence). The CDR3 loop spans 14 amino acids. The CDR3, as DNA: TGTGCCAGCAGCTTAACTACCGACACCGGGGAGCTGTTTTTT. Protein sequence: CASSLTTDTGELFF.

This clone was picked up a small number of times. The rearrangement links TRBV7-9 to TRBJ1-1, with TRBD1 matching over 7 bases. V trimming: 6 bases; J trimming: 1 base; junction bases outside the gene matches: 8. The CDR3 sequence is 15 residues long. Germline CDR1 is SEHNR and CDR2 is FQNEAQ (reference sequence). This chain's CDR3 is CASRVMQGENTEAFF. The CDR3 DNA sequence: TGTGCCAGCAGGGTCATGCAGGGGGAGAACACTGAAGCTTTCTTT.

The CDR3 bases are TGTGCCAGCAGCTTAGGAGGGGTAAGGGGCGAGCAGTACTTC. It translates to CASSLGGVRGEQYF. The chain links TRBV7-3 to TRBJ2-7; D might be TRBD2 (6 bases). Germline V gives CDR1 SGHTA, CDR2 FQGTGA. Trimming pared 2 bases from V and 6 bases from J, leaving 14 bases between. This CDR3 has 14 residues.